The rows below give T cell receptor beta chains drawn from one sample of a study of cytomegalovirus exposure and HLA in healthy donors. Sequencing used immunoSEQ multiplex PCR; TCRdb keeps in-frame clones, though not all of them. Among approximately 190,000 clones, 80% to 85% were seen once, and the ten largest hold less than 0.85%. The material sequenced was PBMCs. Receptor source: a young woman in good health and CMV-seronegative. CDR3s include the opening cysteine and the closing phenylalanine or tryptophan. The order of the fields is CDR3 DNA, CDR3 protein, clone size, D gene, J gene, V gene. A D gene is named only where the DNA matches it firmly. The size of a clone is reported for some rows only, either as once, few or many, or as a class for expanded clones.

TGTGCCAGCACCAAGGAGGGGCAGGGGGTCTACGAGCAGTACTTC CASTKEGQGVYEQYF - - TRBJ2-7 TRBV7-9
TGTGCCAGCAGCTCGAGACAGTCGAACACCGGGGAGCTGTTTTTT CASSSRQSNTGELFF - - TRBJ2-2 TRBV7-9
TGTGCCAGCAGTTTATGGGGGAGGGAGAACTACGAGCAGTACTTC CASSLWGRENYEQYF - TRBD2 TRBJ2-7 TRBV28
TGTGCCAGCAGAGACACAGGGGGCCGGGGCTACACCTTC CASRDTGGRGYTF - TRBD1 TRBJ1-2 TRBV6-1
TGTGCCAGCAGCCACGGACAGGGCCAATACGAGCAGTACTTC CASSHGQGQYEQYF - TRBD1 TRBJ2-7 TRBV7-9
TGTGCCAGCAGTGTTAACAATTGGGGGCCAAGCTCCTACGAGCAGTACTTC CASSVNNWGPSSYEQYF - - TRBJ2-7 TRBV28
TGCGCCAGCAGCCCCACTAGCGGGAGCTCCTACGAGCAGTACTTC CASSPTSGSSYEQYF - TRBD2 TRBJ2-7 TRBV5-1
TGTGCCAGCTCACCCGGGACAGGGAATACCGGGGAGCTGTTTTTT CASSPGTGNTGELFF - TRBD1 TRBJ2-2 TRBV18
TGTGCCAGCAGCAGGGCAGGGGGTAGCTACGAGCAGTACTTC CASSRAGGSYEQYF - TRBD1 TRBJ2-7 TRBV7-2
TGTGCCAGCCGGGGACAGGCGAACACTGAAGCTTTCTTT CASRGQANTEAFF - TRBD1 TRBJ1-1 TRBV6-4
TGTGCCAGCAGCTTTCCGACAGGGGATATCGATTCACCCCTCCACTTT CASSFPTGDIDSPLHF once TRBD1 TRBJ1-6 TRBV5-8
TGTGCCAGCAGCCAAGAACCCCGGGGGAGCTCCTACGAGCAGTACTTC CASSQEPRGSSYEQYF - - TRBJ2-7 TRBV4-2
TGCGCCAGCAGCAGGACAGCCATGAACACTGAAGCTTTCTTT CASSRTAMNTEAFF - - TRBJ1-1 TRBV5-1
TGCGCCAGCAGCTTTCTAGGGGACACTGAAGCTTTCTTT CASSFLGDTEAFF few - TRBJ1-1 TRBV5-1
TGCGCCAGCAGCTTGGTTGGGGGGAATGAGCAGTTCTTC CASSLVGGNEQFF - - TRBJ2-1 TRBV5-1
TGTGCCAGCTCACCCGGACAGGGTGGGGAGACCCAGTACTTC CASSPGQGGETQYF - TRBD1 TRBJ2-5 TRBV18
TGTGCCAGCACACAGTACCAAGAGACCCAGTACTTC CASTQYQETQYF - - TRBJ2-5 TRBV6-1
TGTGCCAGCAGCCGCGGGAGGATGAACGAGCAGTACTTC CASSRGRMNEQYF - TRBD2 TRBJ2-7 TRBV27
TGTGCCAGCAGCTTACGTTTATCACTAGCTAACTATGGCTACACCTTC CASSLRLSLANYGYTF once - TRBJ1-2 TRBV7-9
TGTGCCAGCAGCCACCAACCTTTTCAGGGGTACAATGAGCAGTTCTTC CASSHQPFQGYNEQFF once - TRBJ2-1 TRBV27
TGTGCCAGCAGTGCCTTTGTGGCGGGGGGTCAAGAGACCCAGTACTTC CASSAFVAGGQETQYF - TRBD2 TRBJ2-5 TRBV2
TGTGCCAGCAGTTACCTCCTTAGGGGGACCTCCTACGAGCAGTACTTC CASSYLLRGTSYEQYF - - TRBJ2-7 TRBV27
TGTGCCAGCAGCCTCCATAGCGGAAACCCCTACGAGCAGTACTTC CASSLHSGNPYEQYF - - TRBJ2-7 TRBV28
TGTGCCAGCACCAACCCCTATGTGAACACTGAAGCTTTCTTT CASTNPYVNTEAFF - - TRBJ1-1 TRBV6-5
TGTGCCAGCAGTTTAAACGGGCAGCCCCAGCATTTT CASSLNGQPQHF - - TRBJ1-5 TRBV27
TGTGCCAGCAGCTTAGCGTCGTCGGGGGGCGAGACCCAGTACTTC CASSLASSGGETQYF - - TRBJ2-5 TRBV7-2
TGCGCCAGCAGCTGGGGACTAGCGGGAGCGGAGGGTGAGCAGTTCTTC CASSWGLAGAEGEQFF - TRBD2 TRBJ2-1 TRBV5-1
TGCGCCAGCAGTGAGCAGGCGAAACTCACCTACGAGCAGTACTTC CASSEQAKLTYEQYF - - TRBJ2-7 TRBV10-2
TGTGCCAGCAGTTCCGGACAGGCCAATCAGCCCCAGCATTTT CASSSGQANQPQHF - TRBD1 TRBJ1-5 TRBV6-5
TGTGCCAGCAGAGAGTACTATGGCTACACCTTC CASREYYGYTF once - TRBJ1-2 TRBV25-1
TGTGCCAGCAGTTCTCTAGGGGTTTACCTCTACAATGAGCAGTTCTTC CASSSLGVYLYNEQFF - - TRBJ2-1 TRBV27
TGTGCCAGCAGTCCCTTGGGAGGGCCCGGGGAGCTGTTTTTT CASSPLGGPGELFF - TRBD2 TRBJ2-2 TRBV27
TGTGCCAGCAGTCTGATGGGACTAGCAGAAGAGACCCAGTACTTC CASSLMGLAEETQYF - TRBD2 TRBJ2-5 TRBV2
TGCAGTGCTGCTAATTATGGCTACACCTTC CSAANYGYTF - - TRBJ1-2 TRBV20-1
TGTGCCAGTAGTATAGCTGGGACTAGCGGGAGTAATGAGCAGTTCTTC CASSIAGTSGSNEQFF - TRBD2 TRBJ2-1 TRBV19
TGTGCCTCGGGAAGCGGCTATGGCTACACCTTC CASGSGYGYTF - - TRBJ1-2 TRBV7-9
TGTGCCAGCAGCTTAGTGGGAGGCGGGGGGGCCAGAGATGAGCAGTTCTTC CASSLVGGGGARDEQFF - TRBD2 TRBJ2-1 TRBV11-2
TGTGCCAGCAGTGAAGGCTATTTCACAGATACGCAGTATTTT CASSEGYFTDTQYF - - TRBJ2-3 TRBV6-1
TGTGCCAGCAGTTTTGCGAGCGACACCGGGGAGCTGTTTTTT CASSFASDTGELFF - - TRBJ2-2 TRBV28
TGTGCCAGCAGCTTATCACCTGACAGGGCTAATTCACCCCTCCACTTT CASSLSPDRANSPLHF - TRBD1 TRBJ1-6 TRBV11-2
TGTGCCAGCAGCTTGACTGGGAGTCGGACAGATACGCAGTATTTT CASSLTGSRTDTQYF - - TRBJ2-3 TRBV7-9
TGTGCCAGCAGTGTGGGGACAGGGAACACCGGGGAGCTGTTTTTT CASSVGTGNTGELFF - TRBD1 TRBJ2-2 TRBV2
TGTGCCAGCAGCCAGACCCGACTAGCGGGAGCTTGGAACGAGCAGTACTTC CASSQTRLAGAWNEQYF - TRBD2 TRBJ2-7 TRBV13
TGTGCCAGCAGCGGGGACAGCTCGGGGACCCAGTACTTC CASSGDSSGTQYF - TRBD1 TRBJ2-5 TRBV27
TGTGCCAGCTTCAAGACCGGAGAGGGGGATAGTGAGCAGTTCTTC CASFKTGEGDSEQFF - - TRBJ2-1 TRBV18
TGCGCCAGCAGCACAGGACAGCCCTCCTACGAGCAGTACTTC CASSTGQPSYEQYF - - TRBJ2-7 TRBV5-1
TGTGCCAGCAGTTATAGGGCAGGGAACCTATATGGCTACACCTTC CASSYRAGNLYGYTF few - TRBJ1-2 TRBV6-5
TGTGCCAGCAGCTATACCGGGCGCGGGGAGCAGTTCTTC CASSYTGRGEQFF - - TRBJ2-1 TRBV5-6
TGTGCCAGCAGCTCGCGACAGGGGAACACCGGGGAGCTGTTTTTT CASSSRQGNTGELFF once TRBD1 TRBJ2-2 TRBV7-2